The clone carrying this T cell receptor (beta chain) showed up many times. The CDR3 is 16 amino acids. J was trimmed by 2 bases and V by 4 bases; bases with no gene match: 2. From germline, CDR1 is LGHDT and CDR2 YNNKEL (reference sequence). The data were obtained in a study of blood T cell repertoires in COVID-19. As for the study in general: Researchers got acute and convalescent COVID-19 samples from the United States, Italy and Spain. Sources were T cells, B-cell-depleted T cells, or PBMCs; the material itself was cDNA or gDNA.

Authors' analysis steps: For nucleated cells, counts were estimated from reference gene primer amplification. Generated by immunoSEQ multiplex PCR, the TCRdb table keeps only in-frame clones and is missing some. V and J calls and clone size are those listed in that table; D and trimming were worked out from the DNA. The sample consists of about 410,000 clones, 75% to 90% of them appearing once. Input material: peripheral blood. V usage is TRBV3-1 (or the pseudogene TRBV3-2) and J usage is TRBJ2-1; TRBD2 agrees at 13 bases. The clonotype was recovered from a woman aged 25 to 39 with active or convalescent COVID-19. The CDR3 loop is CASSPGTSGTYNEQFF. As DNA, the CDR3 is TGTGCCAGCAGCCCCGGGACTAGCGGGACCTACAATGAGCAGTTCTTC.